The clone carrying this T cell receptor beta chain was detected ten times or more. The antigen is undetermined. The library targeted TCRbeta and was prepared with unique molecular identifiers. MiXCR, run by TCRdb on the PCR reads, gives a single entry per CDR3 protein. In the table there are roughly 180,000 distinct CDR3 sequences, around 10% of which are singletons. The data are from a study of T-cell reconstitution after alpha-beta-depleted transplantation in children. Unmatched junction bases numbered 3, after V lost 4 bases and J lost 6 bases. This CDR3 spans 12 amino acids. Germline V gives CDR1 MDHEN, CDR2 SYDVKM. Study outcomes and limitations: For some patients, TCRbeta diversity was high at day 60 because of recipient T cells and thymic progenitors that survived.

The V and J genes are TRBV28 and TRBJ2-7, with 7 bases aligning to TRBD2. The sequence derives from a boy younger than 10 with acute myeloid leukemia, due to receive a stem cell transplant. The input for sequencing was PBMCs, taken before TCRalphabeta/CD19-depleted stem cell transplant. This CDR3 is CASSSTSAEQYF. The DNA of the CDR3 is TGTGCCAGCAGTTCTACTAGCGCCGAGCAGTACTTC.